The text below deals with one TCR beta chain. Data came from immunoSEQ multiplex PCR; TCRdb stores just in-frame clones and leaves some out. The table records nearly 250,000 clones, approximately 90% of them present only once. This record belongs to a study of blood T cell repertoires in COVID-19. Study-level background: Samples representing acute and convalescent COVID-19 were sourced from the United States, Italy and Spain. Sources were T cells, B-cell-depleted T cells, or PBMCs; the material itself was cDNA or gDNA.

In terms of age and location, participants ranged from roughly 18 to 90 years and lived in around 22 US areas. Clinical histories supplied by participants themselves formed the basis of cohort assignment. Sequencing was done on a sample of PBMCs or T cells enriched from blood (not recorded which). This clonotype originated in a man aged 50-60 years who had been exposed to COVID-19.

CDR3 in amino acids: CASSSLGATNEKLFF. CDR3 in DNA: TGTGCCAGCAGCTCCCTAGGGGCAACTAATGAAAAACTGTTTTTT. The chain is built from TRBV28 and TRBJ1-4; D might be TRBD1 (5 bases). V was trimmed by 6 bases and J by 0 bases, leaving 11 bases between them. Germline CDR1 and CDR2: MDHEN and SYDVKM. The CDR3 sequence is 15 residues long. The full variable domain, rest sourced from reference TRBV28 and TRBJ1-4, is DVKVTQSSRYLVKRTGEKVFLECVQDMDHENMFWYRQDPGLGLRLIYFSYDVKMKEKGDIPEGYSVSREKKERFSLILESASTNQTSMYLCASSSLGATNEKLFFGSGTQLSVL.